Shown below are 8 T cell receptor beta chains from a single sample sequenced in a study of beta chain features in type 1 diabetes. Study-wide points: Shortening of TCRB CDR3s, moderate but significant, appeared in all four CD4+ subsets of Type 1 diabetes patients.

These TCRs are of unknown antigen specificity. The investigators reverse transcribed all of the isolated RNA, so they sequenced expressed TCRB transcripts. The assay was immunoSEQ multiplex PCR, and TCRdb's table has in-frame clones only and misses some. Here the sample spans 40,000 or so clones, 66% being singletons. Sequenced: Tregs from blood. The receptors stem from a woman aged 18-29 years with type 1 diabetes.

The sample holds a few counts of this clone. V gene TRBV6-6 combines with J gene TRBJ2-7; TRBD2 might be the D (5 bases). V lost 2 bases and J lost 0, with 11 bases in between. This CDR3 spans 15 amino acids. Germline CDR1 and CDR2: MNHNY and SVGAGI (reference sequence). The CDR3 DNA sequence: TGTGCCAGCAGTTACCCGGGGTCCAGCTCCTACGAGCAGTACTTC. This codes for CASSYPGSSSYEQYF.

V gene TRBV19 combines with J gene TRBJ1-2; 8 positions agree with TRBD1. CDR3 length equals 12 residues. V lost 5 bases and J lost 7; bases outside the gene matches: 3. Germline V gene data show CDR1 as LNHDA and CDR2 as SQIVND (reference sequence). The chain's CDR3 is CASSVGQGGYTF. Here the CDR3 DNA reads TGTGCCAGTAGTGTCGGACAGGGTGGCTACACCTTC.

This clone was detected a few times. The genes are TRBV7-2 and TRBJ2-2, with TRBD2 matching 9 bases. Germline CDR1 is SGHTA and CDR2 is FQGNSA. The CDR3 runs to 14 residues. After removal of 5 bases from V and 7 bases from J, the junction contained 5 bases not matched to a gene. The CDR3 nucleotides are TGTGCCAGCAGCATTAGCGGGAGTGACGGGGAGCTGTTTTTT. Its translation is CASSISGSDGELFF.

This chain links TRBV9 with TRBJ2-3, with 14 bases matching TRBD2. Germline CDR1 reads SGDLS; CDR2 reads YYNGEE. V shed 2 bases and J 1 base; nucleotides not matched to a gene: 0. This CDR3 region has 16 residues. The CDR3 loop is CASSVGLAGGTDTQYF. As DNA, the CDR3 is TGTGCCAGCAGCGTGGGACTAGCGGGGGGCACAGATACGCAGTATTTT. Variable domain in full (rest from reference TRBV9 and TRBJ2-3): DSGVTQTPKHLITATGQRVTLRCSPRSGDLSVYWYQQSLDQGLQFLIQYYNGEERAKGNILERFSAQQFPDLHSELNLSSLELGDSALYFCASSVGLAGGTDTQYFGPGTRLTVL.

This clone has only a few counts. As DNA, the CDR3 is TGTGCCAGCAGTTACTTCGGTGAGCAGTTCTTC. Translated: CASSYFGEQFF. The chain joins TRBV6-5 to TRBJ2-1; no definite D call. Germline-derived CDR1 and CDR2 are MNHEY and SVGAGI. V lost 1 base to trimming and J lost 9 bases, with 4 bases between them. This CDR3 has 11 amino acids.

The J gene is TRBJ1-4, the V gene TRBV5-4; 8 bases are shared with TRBD1. The germline CDR1 and CDR2 sequences are SGHNT and YYREEE (reference sequence). V was clipped by 4 bases and J by 8 bases; unmatched bases: 7. The length of the CDR3 is 14 residues. The CDR3 is CASSPDRAAEKLFF. The DNA for the CDR3 is TGTGCCAGCAGCCCGGACAGGGCCGCGGAAAAACTGTTTTTT. Full variable domain (rest looked up from reference TRBV5-4 and TRBJ1-4): ETGVTQSPTHLIKTRGQQVTLRCSSQSGHNTVSWYQQALGQGPQFIFQYYREEENGRGNFPPRFSGLQFPNYSSELNVNALELDDSALYLCASSPDRAAEKLFFGSGTQLSVL.

This clone was seen a few times. This sequence joins TRBV18 and TRBJ2-5; TRBD1 aligns across 8 bases. V dropped 4 bases and J dropped 5; count of bases not matched to a gene: 0. CDR1 and CDR2 (germline): KGHSH, LQKENI. The CDR3 contains 12 residues. The CDR3 protein is CASSRQGETQYF. CDR3 bases: TGTGCCAGCTCACGACAGGGGGAGACCCAGTACTTC.

This clone was counted a single time. The chain recombines TRBV7-8 with TRBJ2-7; D remains ambiguous. The V and J ends lost 5 bases and 6 bases respectively, with 8 bases between them. The germline V gene encodes CDR1 SGHVS and CDR2 FQNEAQ. This CDR3 is built from 11 residues. The CDR3 loop reads CASSLSLEQYF. The CDR3 region has the DNA TGTGCCAGCAGCCTTTCCCTCGAGCAGTACTTC.